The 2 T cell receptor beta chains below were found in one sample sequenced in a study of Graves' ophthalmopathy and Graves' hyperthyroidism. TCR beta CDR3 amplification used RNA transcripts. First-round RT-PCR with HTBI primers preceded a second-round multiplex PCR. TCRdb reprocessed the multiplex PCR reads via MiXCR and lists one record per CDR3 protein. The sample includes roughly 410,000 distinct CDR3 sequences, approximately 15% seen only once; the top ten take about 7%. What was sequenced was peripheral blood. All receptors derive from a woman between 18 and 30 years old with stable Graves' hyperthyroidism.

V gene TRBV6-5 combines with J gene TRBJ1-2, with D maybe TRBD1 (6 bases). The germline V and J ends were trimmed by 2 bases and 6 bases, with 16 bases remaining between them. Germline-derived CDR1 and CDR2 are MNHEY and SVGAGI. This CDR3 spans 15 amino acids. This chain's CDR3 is CASSYEATGRNGYTF. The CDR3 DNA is TGTGCCAGCAGTTACGAGGCCACAGGGCGGAATGGCTACACCTTC.

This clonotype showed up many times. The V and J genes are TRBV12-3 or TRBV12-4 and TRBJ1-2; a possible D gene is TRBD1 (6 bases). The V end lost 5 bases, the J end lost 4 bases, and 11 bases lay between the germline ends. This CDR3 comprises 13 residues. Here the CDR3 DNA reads TGTGCCAGCAGTGGACAGTTGGTCTATGGCTACACCTTC. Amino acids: CASSGQLVYGYTF.